The 8 T cell receptor beta chains below all came from one sample that was sequenced in a study of blood T cell repertoires in COVID-19. Profiling relied on immunoSEQ multiplex PCR, and the TCRdb table lists in-frame clones only, not all of them. Counted here are around 200,000 clones, roughly nine tenths occurring once; the ten biggest clones make up over 3%. The specimen was PBMCs or T cells enriched from blood (not recorded which). Receptors originate from a woman aged 45 to 65 in a cohort exposed to, infected with or recovered from COVID-19 (not recorded which).

This chain connects TRBV6-4 to TRBJ2-7, with 12 bases matching TRBD2. The CDR3 has 14 amino acids. Germline CDR1 MRHNA, CDR2 SNTAGT. Trimming removed 11 bases from V and 3 bases from J; junction bases left unmatched: 8. The CDR3: CAGLLAGGDYEQYF. The CDR3 region has the DNA TGTGCCGGGCTACTAGCGGGGGGTGACTACGAGCAGTACTTC.

The chain has TRBV19 and TRBJ1-2; TRBD1 is a possible D gene (5 bases). The CDR3 has 14 residues. Trimming left V 6 bases short and J 4 bases short, with 15 bases between. Germline V lookup: CDR1 LNHDA, CDR2 SQIVND (reference sequence). The CDR3 DNA reads TGTGCCAGTAGCCCTTTAGGGGTTAGCTATGGCTACACCTTC. It codes for CASSPLGVSYGYTF.

J is TRBJ1-2 and V is TRBV7-6; unclear D gene. Per germline, CDR1 SGHVS and CDR2 FNYEAQ. V lost 1 base and J 0 bases, leaving 6 bases between the germline ends. The CDR3 consists of 14 residues. CDR3 amino acids: CASSLGRANYGYTF. The CDR3 nucleotides are TGTGCCAGCAGCTTAGGCCGGGCTAACTATGGCTACACCTTC.

V gene TRBV2 combines with J gene TRBJ1-5; D is uncertain. V shed 4 bases and J shed 1 base, with 11 bases lying between them. Germline V gene sequence: CDR1 SNHLY, CDR2 FYNNEI. CDR3 length: 15 amino acids. CDR3 bases: TGTGCCAGCAGTGTCGGCCCGGGGAGCAATCAGCCCCAGCATTTT. Protein: CASSVGPGSNQPQHF.

This clone was observed a single time. Here the CDR3 reads CASSFQGANEKLFF. In DNA, the CDR3 is TGTGCCAGCAGCTTCCAGGGGGCTAATGAAAAACTGTTTTTT. This chain links TRBV7-2 with TRBJ1-4, with 7 bases matching TRBD1. The CDR3 contains 14 residues. Trimming cost V 3 bases and J 3 bases; bases outside gene matches: 1. Germline assignment: CDR1 SGHTA and CDR2 FQGNSA.

The rearrangement links TRBV9 to TRBJ2-5; the match to TRBD2 covers 13 bases. J was trimmed by 5 bases and V by 2 bases; bases with no gene match: 6. The CDR3 loop spans 16 amino acids. From germline, CDR1 is SGDLS and CDR2 YYNGEE. The CDR3 is CASSVTSGGAGETQYF. CDR3 coding DNA: TGTGCCAGCAGCGTTACTAGCGGGGGGGCCGGGGAGACCCAGTACTTC.

The chain is built from TRBV27 and TRBJ2-1, with 9 bases aligning to TRBD1. Germline CDR1 and CDR2: MNHEY and SMNVEV (reference sequence). The CDR3 is made up of 16 amino acids. V was pared by 7 bases and J by 2 bases, with 9 bases of the junction left unmatched. The CDR3 loop reads CASTGTGIFAYNEQFF. The CDR3 coding sequence is TGTGCCAGCACCGGGACAGGGATTTTCGCCTACAATGAGCAGTTCTTC.

The V call is TRBV6-6, the J call TRBJ1-1; tentatively, D is TRBD1 (5 bases). The V end was cut by 4 bases, the J end by 10 bases, with 19 bases between. This CDR3 has 14 residues. CDR1 MNHNY and CDR2 SVGAGI come from the germline V gene (reference sequence). The CDR3 protein is CASSSIADRVGAFF. In DNA, the CDR3 is TGTGCCAGCAGTTCCATCGCCGACAGAGTGGGAGCTTTCTTT.